These 21 T cell receptor beta chains were all obtained from the same sample, sequenced in a study of T cells in pancreatic ductal adenocarcinoma. Method: immunoSEQ multiplex PCR; TCRdb's copy keeps in-frame clones and lacks some. The table records some 16,000 clones, roughly 89% of them present only once. The selected patients with pancreatic ductal adenocarcinoma had surgery but no neoadjuvant therapy. Sequencing used PBMCs. The receptors were gathered from a human donor with pancreatic ductal adenocarcinoma.

The chain combines TRBV6-5 with TRBJ1-6; TRBD1 matches 8 bases. Germline V lookup: CDR1 MNHEY, CDR2 SVGAGI. The CDR3 has 15 residues. Losses at the gene ends were 2 bases for V and 9 bases for J; bases not matched to a gene: 6. Here the CDR3 reads CASSYLGTGLSPLHF. In DNA form, the CDR3 reads TGTGCCAGCAGTTACCTCGGGACAGGCCTTTCACCCCTCCACTTT.

CDR3 amino acids: CASSHLGQAYEQYF. The CDR3 DNA is TGTGCCAGTAGTCATTTGGGACAGGCCTACGAGCAGTACTTC. The chain has TRBV19 and TRBJ2-7; the match to TRBD1 covers 8 bases. V trimming: 5 bases; J trimming: 2 bases; junction bases outside the gene matches: 5. Germline V lookup: CDR1 LNHDA, CDR2 SQIVND (reference sequence). This CDR3 spans 14 amino acids. Full variable domain (rest looked up from reference TRBV19 and TRBJ2-7): DGGITQSPKYLFRKEGQNVTLSCEQNLNHDAMYWYRQDPGQGLRLIYYSQIVNDFQKGDIAEGYSVSREKKESFPLTVTSAQKNPTAFYLCASSHLGQAYEQYFGPGTRLTVT.

V and J are TRBV11-2 and TRBJ2-3, with D possibly matching TRBD1 (6 bases). The V end lost 4 bases, the J end lost 1 base, and 15 bases lay between the germline ends. This CDR3 contains 16 residues. Germline CDR1 SGHAT, CDR2 FQNNGV. The CDR3 nucleotides are TGTGCCAGCAGCTCCTATTACAGGGTTGGCACAGATACGCAGTATTTT. It is translated as CASSSYYRVGTDTQYF. Full variable domain (remainder filled in from reference TRBV11-2 and TRBJ2-3): EAGVAQSPRYKIIEKRQSVAFWCNPISGHATLYWYQQILGQGPKLLIQFQNNGVVDDSQLPKDRFSAERLKGVDSTLKIQPAKLEDSAVYLCASSSYYRVGTDTQYFGPGTRLTVL.

The V and J genes are TRBV4-1 and TRBJ1-1; D may be TRBD1 (6 bases). Germline CDR1 is MGHRA and CDR2 is YSYEKL. The CDR3 sequence is 14 residues long. V was clipped by 1 base and J by 6 bases, with 12 bases between them. The CDR3 here is CASSQVGTSAEAFF. CDR3 bases: TGCGCCAGCAGCCAAGTAGGGACAAGCGCTGAAGCTTTCTTT.

This clone was counted a single time. The chain links TRBV4-2 to TRBJ2-5; unclear D gene. Trimming removed 0 bases at V and 0 bases at J, with 11 bases between. The CDR3 is 16 residues long. From germline, CDR1 is LGHNA and CDR2 YNFKEQ. For the CDR3, the DNA is TGTGCCAGCAGCCAAGATCTGGCAGAGTACCAAGAGACCCAGTACTTC. As protein: CASSQDLAEYQETQYF.

This sequence joins TRBV9 and TRBJ1-1; D perhaps matches TRBD1 (6 bases). Trimming took 0 bases from V and 3 from J, leaving 9 bases between them. The germline CDR1 and CDR2 sequences are SGDLS and YYNGEE. There are 14 residues in the CDR3. This CDR3 reads CASSVEGGYTEAFF. The CDR3 DNA reads as TGTGCCAGCAGCGTAGAGGGGGGATACACTGAAGCTTTCTTT.

This clone was seen once. The V gene is TRBV29-1, the J gene TRBJ1-2; 7 bases map to TRBD1. The CDR3 covers 15 residues. The trim removed 3 bases at V and 5 bases at J, leaving 12 bases unmatched. CDR1 and CDR2 (germline): SQVTM, ANQGSEA. The DNA for the CDR3 is TGCAGCGTTGAGGCGGGGGGACAGAATTCTTATGGCTACACCTTC. Its protein is CSVEAGGQNSYGYTF.

The CDR3 bases are TGTGCCAGCAGCTTAGGGGGACCGGTCCAAGAGACCCAGTACTTC. This codes for CASSLGGPVQETQYF. The chain recombines TRBV7-8 with TRBJ2-5; perhaps D is TRBD1 or TRBD2 (5 bases each). CDR1 and CDR2 from the germline V gene are SGHVS and FQNEAQ. The CDR3 loop spans 15 amino acids. The ends were cut back, 1 base at V and 1 base at J, with 10 bases in the middle.

The J gene is TRBJ2-7, the V gene TRBV13; 8 bases fit TRBD1. The V segment lost 1 base and the J segment 0 bases; nucleotides outside the gene matches: 5. This CDR3 has 16 amino acids. Germline CDR1 is PRHDT and CDR2 is FYEKMQ (reference sequence). In DNA form, the CDR3 reads TGTGCCAGCAGCTTAGATGGGACAGGCTACTCCTACGAGCAGTACTTC. It yields the protein CASSLDGTGYSYEQYF. The full variable domain, in which reference TRBV13 and TRBJ2-7 provide the parts outside the CDR3, is AAGVIQSPRHLIKEKRETATLKCYPIPRHDTVYWYQQGPGQDPQFLISFYEKMQSDKGSIPDRFSAQQFSDYHSELNMSSLELGDSALYFCASSLDGTGYSYEQYFGPGTRLTVT.

The chain employs TRBV5-5 and TRBJ1-2; unclear D gene. Germline V gene data show CDR1 as SGHKS and CDR2 as YYEKEE (reference sequence). This CDR3 has 15 residues. Trimming took 0 bases from V and 8 from J, leaving 17 bases between them. As DNA, the CDR3 is TGTGCCAGCAGCTTGGCCCCGTCCCCATACTTCGGCTACACCTTC. Translated: CASSLAPSPYFGYTF.

V is TRBV7-2 and J is TRBJ2-5; a possible D gene is TRBD1 (6 bases). The germline V and J ends were trimmed by 2 bases and 1 base, with 11 bases remaining between them. The CDR3 has 15 amino acids. Germline assignment: CDR1 SGHTA and CDR2 FQGNSA. The CDR3 region is CASSLLQGPQETQYF. Here the CDR3 DNA reads TGTGCCAGCAGCTTATTACAGGGACCCCAAGAGACCCAGTACTTC.

The chain employs TRBV19 and TRBJ1-2; D is possibly TRBD1 (6 bases). Per the germline V gene, CDR1 is LNHDA and CDR2 is SQIVND (reference sequence). V was shortened by 6 bases and J by 6 bases, with 17 bases between the two germline ends. The CDR3 loop spans 14 amino acids. The CDR3 spells CASSRNAQGHGYTF. The CDR3 DNA reads as TGTGCCAGTAGCCGTAACGCACAGGGACATGGCTACACCTTC.

CDR3 nucleotides: TGTGCCAGCAGTGAAGCGATGGTAGGGACCCAGCATTTT. Its protein product is CASSEAMVGTQHF. The rearrangement uses TRBV6-1 and TRBJ1-5; D not resolved. Germline V gene sequence: CDR1 MNHNS, CDR2 SASEGT. With 0 bases removed from V and 11 bases from J, the gap between germline ends came to 11 bases. The CDR3 length is 13 residues.

For the CDR3, the DNA is TGTGCCAGCAGCTTGGCCGGCAGGGCTAGCTCTGGGGCCAACGTCCTGACTTTC. Translation gives CASSLAGRASSGANVLTF. V and J are TRBV5-6 and TRBJ2-6, with D possibly matching TRBD1 (5 bases). Trimming shortened V by 0 bases and J by 0 bases, and 13 bases separated the two germline ends. The CDR3 is made up of 18 amino acids. The V gene's germline CDR1 is SGHDT and CDR2 YYEEEE.

The DNA for the CDR3 is TGTGCCAGCGGGAGGGGGAGCTCCTACAATGAGCAGTTCTTC. Encoded protein: CASGRGSSYNEQFF. The chain carries TRBV11-2 and TRBJ2-1; a weak D match, TRBD2 (7 bases). The ends were cut back, 8 bases at V and 0 bases at J, with 11 bases in the middle. Germline V gene sequence: CDR1 SGHAT, CDR2 FQNNGV. The CDR3 is made up of 14 amino acids.

The genes are TRBV4-2 and TRBJ1-5, with TRBD1 identical over 10 bases. The length of the CDR3 is 18 residues. J lost 1 base, V lost 4 bases, and 10 bases had no gene match. Germline V gives CDR1 LGHNA, CDR2 YNFKEQ. CDR3 DNA: TGTGCCAGCAGCCCCTATGGGGACAGGGGCGAAAGCAATCAGCCCCAGCATTTT. It encodes CASSPYGDRGESNQPQHF.

This sequence joins TRBV9 and TRBJ2-7; D is possibly TRBD1 (5 bases). CDR1 is SGDLS, CDR2 YYNGEE, per germline. The ends were cut back, 4 bases at V and 2 bases at J, with 16 bases in the middle. The CDR3 is made up of 15 amino acids. CDR3 amino acids: CASSPSLAGPYEQYF. CDR3 bases: TGTGCCAGCAGCCCGAGCCTGGCAGGGCCCTACGAGCAGTACTTC.

This chain links TRBV7-2 with TRBJ1-6, with 10 bases fitting TRBD1. The CDR3 contains 19 residues. The V gene's germline CDR1 is SGHTA and CDR2 FQGNSA. V was clipped by 6 bases and J by 9 bases; unmatched bases: 20. The CDR3 here is CASSRKPGQGTITASPLHF. The CDR3 region has the DNA TGTGCCAGCAGTAGGAAACCGGGACAGGGGACGATTACGGCTTCACCCCTCCACTTT.

The chain couples TRBV5-1 to TRBJ2-1, with 10 nucleotides matching TRBD1. Germline V gene data show CDR1 as SGHRS and CDR2 as YFSETQ. The CDR3 consists of 17 residues. The J segment lost 0 bases and the V segment lost 2 bases, leaving 5 bases of the junction unmatched. The CDR3 bases are TGCGCCAGCAGCTTCGTCGGGACAGGGGACTCCTACAATGAGCAGTTCTTC. Protein: CASSFVGTGDSYNEQFF.

The gene calls are TRBV18 and TRBJ1-2; maybe TRBD1 (6 bases). The CDR3 runs to 15 residues. Germline V gene data show CDR1 as KGHSH and CDR2 as LQKENI. Trimming pared 6 bases from V and 0 bases from J, leaving 14 bases between. The CDR3 DNA is TGTGCCAGCTCCCCCGACAGGCTTACTAACTATGGCTACACCTTC. The encoded protein is CASSPDRLTNYGYTF.

The V call is TRBV18, the J call TRBJ2-7; D not resolved. Germline values: CDR1 KGHSH, CDR2 LQKENI. Between the trimmed V and J ends, which lost 0 bases and 5 bases, there was a span of 11 bases. The CDR3 extends over 14 amino acids. The CDR3 DNA sequence: TGTGCCAGCTCACCACCCTACGATAGAAACGAGCAGTACTTC. This codes for CASSPPYDRNEQYF.